This T cell receptor (beta chain) is drawn from a study of CD8 T cells in ankylosing spondylitis. TCRdb independently ran MiXCR on the 5' RACE reads; one entry per CDR3 protein. Of roughly 400,000 distinct CDR3 sequences in the sample, 20% to 25% were seen once. Concerning this clonotype: The target antigen is unknown.

Germline loops: CDR1 DFQATT, CDR2 SNEGSKA (reference sequence). The CDR3 covers 16 residues. The V segment lost 3 bases and the J segment 5 bases; nucleotides outside the gene matches: 9. Findings and limits, study-wide: CD8+ disease-linked clones were present at relatively low frequencies in blood. A TCR beta motif of about eight highly homologous variants appeared characteristic of ankylosing spondylitis blood.

This receptor was obtained from a male donor with ankylosing spondylitis. This sequence joins TRBV20-1 and TRBJ2-1; 11 bases match TRBD2. Sample: blood, either unsorted or a sorted T cell fraction (not recorded which). The CDR3 region is CSARGLAAPRHNEQFF. Here the CDR3 DNA reads TGCAGTGCTAGGGGACTAGCGGCGCCTAGACACAATGAGCAGTTCTTC.